The sequence of this TCR beta chain was determined in a study of T cell repertoires in cytomegalovirus infection (dated by TCRdb to the late 2010s). Background on the whole study: Alongside well-studied HLA-B-restricted epitopes, the peptide stimulations were aimed at recently identified HLA-C-restricted CMV epitopes, whose presentation resists viral immunomodulation. Donor HLA type was relevant to the analysis, as public TCR beta signatures indicated carriage of CMV infection together with the matching HLA type.

V gives up 2 bases and J gives up 4 bases, and the segment between their germline ends measures 13 bases. Reading the germline V gene gives CDR1 MNHEY and CDR2 SVGAGI. There are 15 amino acids in the CDR3, from cysteine to phenylalanine inclusive. The DNA shown is the 45-base CDR3, in frame from base 1. Reads for this sample came from an Illumina HiSeq 1500. Using fastp trimming at Q25 and MiXCR clonotype assembly, TCRdb reanalyzed the public sequencing data and kept in-frame beta chains. Identical CDR3 proteins give one entry, which carries the most common genes and DNA. Recorded for this sample are around 800,000 distinct CDR3 sequences; approximately 32% of them occurred a single time. The top ten hold about an eighth of the sample. The study at large found these results: The ex vivo response was dominated by HLA-C-restricted CMV-specific TCR beta clonotypes, which also provided the single most frequent clonotype in two of eight donors. Cumulative frequency of public TCR beta family members discriminated carriers of CMV infection plus the relevant HLA type in this cohort and an independent roughly 340-donor cohort.

What this sample's treatment or condition label stands for: in vitro stimulation with specific CMV peptide epitopes to enrich CMV-specific T cells. The table lists this clonotype with a few counts. Which antigen it targets is not known. One base away there is no much larger clone; base qualities are not given. This receptor was obtained from a human donor in good health (CMV status not recorded). Some clones in this sample may be carry-over from other donors' samples. The chain was built from TRBV6-5 and TRBJ2-3, with the D gene too uncertain to name. The sample consisted of cultured CD8+ T cells from PBMCs, taken from culture after CMV antigen stimulation. CDR3 region: CASSYNDPSADTQYF. In nucleotides, the sequence is TGTGCCAGCAGTTACAATGACCCCAGTGCAGATACGCAGTATTTT.